This passage covers 19 T cell receptor beta chains from one sample sequenced in a study of neurological immune-mediated disorders (dated by TCRdb to the late 2010s). The protocol used for the library was 5' RACE. Instrument used: Illumina HiSeq 2500. TCRdb reprocessed the public reads (quality trimming at Q25 with fastp, clone calling with MiXCR) and kept in-frame beta chains. Rows merge per CDR3 protein into single entries with the most common DNA and genes. The sample contains 54,000 or so distinct CDR3 sequences, over 3.5% of them found a single time. The top ten hold 6.5% of the sample. Sequencing was done on a sample of PBMCs. These receptors originate from a man in his sixties with multiple sclerosis.

This clonotype was detected many times. This rearrangement joins TRBV18 to TRBJ1-1, with D maybe TRBD1 (5 bases). Germline V gene data show CDR1 as KGHSH and CDR2 as LQKENI. This CDR3 spans 14 amino acids. V lost 5 bases, J lost 6 bases, and 16 bases lay in between. CDR3 DNA: TGTGCCAGCTCAGAGACCGGGACCCAGGCTGAAGCTTTCTTT. Its translation is CASSETGTQAEAFF.

This clonotype was picked up many times. This chain uses TRBV7-9 with TRBJ1-4; D is uncertain. V dropped 10 bases and J dropped 2 bases, with 20 bases sitting between them. This CDR3 is built from 16 residues. The germline CDR1 and CDR2 sequences are SEHNR and FQNEAQ (reference sequence). The CDR3 sequence: CAIWNGIWATNEKLFF. The CDR3 DNA sequence: TGTGCCATCTGGAACGGCATTTGGGCGACTAATGAAAAACTGTTTTTT.

This clonotype was picked up many times. The chain's CDR3 is CSGLAGGRKTQYF. The CDR3 DNA reads TGCAGTGGGCTAGCGGGGGGGCGCAAGACCCAGTACTTC. The chain recombines TRBV20-1 with TRBJ2-5; 12 bases line up with TRBD2. J gave up 6 bases and V 7 bases, and 6 bases lay outside the gene matches. This CDR3 is built from 13 residues. Germline assignment: CDR1 DFQATT and CDR2 SNEGSKA (reference sequence).

Many counts were recorded for this clonotype. CDR3 sequence (DNA): TGTGCCAGCAGCTTAGCTTCGACAGGGGTGTCCTACGAGCAGTACTTC. Its protein is CASSLASTGVSYEQYF. V usage is TRBV11-2 and J usage is TRBJ2-7, with 8 positions matching TRBD1. The junction had 6 bases not matched to a gene; V was cut back by 1 base and J by 1 base. Germline values: CDR1 SGHAT, CDR2 FQNNGV. This CDR3 has 16 amino acids.

This clonotype was recorded at least ten times. The rearrangement uses TRBV29-1 and TRBJ2-7; D is possibly TRBD2 (5 bases). In germline, CDR1 is SQVTM, CDR2 ANQGSEA. The CDR3 extends over 14 amino acids. V lost 2 bases, J lost 6 bases, and 17 bases lay in between. The CDR3 spells CSVEPTSEGSEQYF. CDR3 coding DNA: TGCAGCGTTGAACCGACCTCTGAAGGGAGCGAGCAGTACTTC.

The chain has TRBV2 and TRBJ2-3; no reliable D call. CDR1 and CDR2 (germline): SNHLY, FYNNEI. Trimming shortened V by 1 base and J by 12 bases, and 17 bases separated the two germline ends. The CDR3 consists of 14 residues. CDR3 sequence (DNA): TGTGCCAGCAGTGAAGAGGAAGGAGACCCGCTACAGTATTTT. Amino acids: CASSEEEGDPLQYF. The full variable domain, with the rest looked up from reference TRBV2 and TRBJ2-3, is EPEVTQTPSHQVTQMGQEVILRCVPISNHLYFYWYRQILGQKVEFLVSFYNNEISEKSEIFDDQFSVERPDGSNFTLKIRSTKLEDSAMYFCASSEEEGDPLQYFGPGTRLTVL.

This clonotype showed up many times. The chain combines TRBV5-1 with TRBJ1-5, with D unresolved. This CDR3 contains 13 residues. The ends were cut back, 2 bases at V and 4 bases at J, with 7 bases in the middle. CDR1 and CDR2 from the germline V gene are SGHRS and YFSETQ. In nucleotides, the CDR3 is TGCGCCAGCAGCTTTGCTGAGAATCAGCCCCAGCATTTT. It encodes CASSFAENQPQHF.

This clonotype has ten or more counts. The chain uses TRBV27 and TRBJ2-4; D unresolved. This CDR3 has 15 amino acids. V lost 4 bases and J 9 bases, leaving 19 bases between the germline ends. CDR1 is MNHEY and CDR2 is SMNVEV in the germline V gene (reference sequence). The CDR3 loop is CASSSLLKPLSIQYF. The CDR3 region has the DNA TGTGCCAGCAGTTCCCTCCTAAAACCCTTGAGCATTCAGTACTTC.

This clonotype was counted between two and nine times. V and J are TRBV10-1 and TRBJ2-7; D not resolved. The V gene's germline CDR1 is WNHNN and CDR2 SYGVQD (reference sequence). The CDR3 spans 13 residues. Trimming left V 4 bases short and J 4 bases short, with 11 bases between. The CDR3 coding sequence is TGCGCCAGCAGTGGAGGTCCGCAATACGAGCAGTACTTC. Its translation: CASSGGPQYEQYF.

At least ten counts were recorded for this clonotype. The DNA of the CDR3 is TGTGCCAGCACGGGACAGGGAAGCAATCAGCCCCAGCATTTT. As protein: CASTGQGSNQPQHF. The chain carries TRBV12-3 or TRBV12-4 and TRBJ1-5, with 9 bases identical to TRBD1. The CDR3 is 14 residues long. The V gene end was trimmed by 7 bases and the J gene end by 1 base; junction bases not matched to a gene: 2.

In its sample, this clonotype was seen a few times. The rearrangement links TRBV5-1 to TRBJ2-1; D remains unclear. The CDR3 has 15 amino acids. V was shortened by 6 bases and J by 0 bases, with 13 bases between the two germline ends. CDR1 is SGHRS, CDR2 YFSETQ, per germline. The CDR3: CASTSLADSYNEQFF. In DNA, the CDR3 is TGCGCCAGCACCTCGCTGGCCGACTCCTACAATGAGCAGTTCTTC. The variable domain in full, completed from reference TRBV5-1 and TRBJ2-1, reads KAGVTQTPRYLIKTRGQQVTLSCSPISGHRSVSWYQQTPGQGLQFLFEYFSETQRNKGNFPGRFSGRQFSNSRSEMNVSTLELGDSALYLCASTSLADSYNEQFFGPGTRLTVL.

V is TRBV5-5 and J is TRBJ1-4; no reliable D call. This CDR3 is 15 amino acids long. Trimming left V 2 bases short and J 7 bases short, with 15 bases between. CDR1 and CDR2 from the germline V gene are SGHKS and YYEKEE (reference sequence). This CDR3 is CASSFSGGDSEKLFF. CDR3 sequence (DNA): TGTGCCAGCAGCTTTTCTGGCGGCGATTCTGAAAAACTGTTTTTT.

This clonotype was observed at least ten times. The rearrangement joins TRBV29-1 to TRBJ1-5; no firm D call. Germline CDR1 SQVTM, CDR2 ANQGSEA. This CDR3 spans 13 amino acids. The V and J ends lost 2 bases and 7 bases respectively, with 12 bases between them. CDR3 nucleotide sequence: TGCAGCGTTGAAATTTGGGGAGGGCAGCCCCAGCATTTT. Translated, it gives CSVEIWGGQPQHF.

This clonotype was counted many times. The V gene is TRBV5-1, the J gene TRBJ1-1; 12 bases match TRBD1. CDR3 length: 16 amino acids. From germline, CDR1 is SGHRS and CDR2 YFSETQ. The V segment lost 3 bases and the J segment 5 bases; nucleotides outside the gene matches: 8. The CDR3 bases are TGCGCCAGCAGCTCGGGGGACAGGGGGCGAGGAACTGAAGCTTTCTTT. Translated, it gives CASSSGDRGRGTEAFF.

This clonotype was found many times. The chain uses TRBV5-1 and TRBJ2-3; the D gene is possibly TRBD2 (6 bases). Trimming cost V 0 bases and J 3 bases, with 8 bases left between them. This CDR3 comprises 14 residues. CDR1 is SGHRS and CDR2 is YFSETQ in the germline V gene. The chain's CDR3 is CASSLDSGTDTQYF. CDR3 nucleotides: TGCGCCAGCAGCTTGGACAGCGGGACAGATACGCAGTATTTT. The full variable domain, in which reference TRBV5-1 and TRBJ2-3 provide the parts outside the CDR3, is KAGVTQTPRYLIKTRGQQVTLSCSPISGHRSVSWYQQTPGQGLQFLFEYFSETQRNKGNFPGRFSGRQFSNSRSEMNVSTLELGDSALYLCASSLDSGTDTQYFGPGTRLTVL.

Comment on this clonotype: A much bigger clone sits one base away, suggesting this may be a read error. V and J are TRBV29-1 and TRBJ2-5, with D tentatively TRBD1 (6 bases). Germline CDR1 SQVTM, CDR2 ANQGSEA. This CDR3 has 11 amino acids. CDR3 sequence (DNA): TGCAGCGTTTCACGAACAGGGACCTCGAACTTC. Amino acids: CSVSRTGTSNF.

This sequence joins TRBV20-1 and TRBJ2-2, with 10 positions matching TRBD2. The CDR3 contains 13 residues. From germline, CDR1 is DFQATT and CDR2 SNEGSKA (reference sequence). This chain's CDR3 is CSLAGAGTGELFF. The CDR3 nucleotides read TGCAGCCTAGCGGGGGCGGGCACCGGGGAGCTGTTTTTT.

The table lists this clonotype with many counts. The chain carries TRBV5-1 and TRBJ2-1, with 10 positions matching TRBD1. After removal of 3 bases from V and 7 bases from J, the junction contained 4 bases not matched to a gene. The CDR3 is made up of 14 amino acids. The V gene's germline CDR1 is SGHRS and CDR2 YFSETQ. CDR3 DNA sequence: TGCGCCAGCAGCTGGAGGACAGGGGGGAATGAGCAGTTCTTC. Amino acid sequence: CASSWRTGGNEQFF.

In this sample, this clonotype turned up many times. The chain couples TRBV20-1 to TRBJ2-6; possibly TRBD2 for D (5 bases). Trimming removed 0 bases at V and 1 base at J, with 10 bases between. The CDR3 spans 16 residues. Germline V CDR1 and CDR2: DFQATT, SNEGSKA (reference sequence). The CDR3 sequence is CSARDLRGSGANVLTF. As DNA, the CDR3 is TGCAGTGCTAGAGATCTCCGGGGTTCTGGGGCCAACGTCCTGACTTTC.